A selection of T cell receptor beta chains follows, all from one sample in a study of CD8 T cells in ankylosing spondylitis. TCRdb reprocessed the 5' RACE reads with MiXCR, giving one entry per CDR3 protein. The sample holds about 190,000 distinct CDR3 sequences, approximately 12% seen once. The sequenced material came from blood, either unsorted or a sorted T cell fraction (not recorded which). The source is a female donor with ankylosing spondylitis or in good health (not recorded which). Each CDR3 is given with its conserved first and last residue. Fields, in order: D gene, V gene, J gene, clone size, CDR3 protein, CDR3 DNA. The D gene is left open where the match is weak. Clone size is given for some rows only: seen once, a few or many times, or a class if the clone is expanded.

>.|TRBV6-1|TRBJ1-5|many
CASSEIVNQPQHF
TGTGCCAGCAGTGAGATTGTTAATCAGCCCCAGCATTTT
>.|TRBV20-1|TRBJ2-4|.
CSAPAIAKNIQYF
TGCAGTGCCCCAGCAATAGCCAAAAACATTCAGTACTTC
>.|TRBV12-3/TRBV12-4|TRBJ1-1|many
CASSLIGGDEAFF
TGTGCCAGCAGTTTAATCGGGGGAGACGAAGCTTTCTTT
>.|TRBV11-2|TRBJ2-1|many
CASSQTRHEQFF
TGTGCCAGCAGCCAGACTAGACATGAGCAGTTCTTC
>.|TRBV29-1|TRBJ2-5|many
CSVELLSGETQYF
TGCAGCGTTGAGCTTCTATCGGGAGAGACCCAGTACTTC
>.|TRBV27|TRBJ2-7|few
CASSLFPGSSYEQYF
TGTGCCAGCAGTTTATTTCCAGGGAGCTCCTACGAGCAGTACTTC
>.|TRBV28|TRBJ2-3|.
CASGGRGVADTQYF
TGTGCCAGCGGCGGCAGGGGGGTGGCGGATACGCAGTATTTT
>.|TRBV7-6|TRBJ2-7|.
CASSSGLNSYEQYF
TGTGCCAGCAGCTCCGGACTGAACTCCTACGAGCAGTACTTC
>TRBD1|TRBV29-1|TRBJ1-1|many
CSSRTGTEAFF
TGCAGCTCCCGGACAGGTACTGAAGCTTTCTTT
>TRBD1|TRBV7-8|TRBJ1-1|.
CASSLAGGGRGAFF
TGTGCCAGCAGCTTAGCCGGAGGGGGCCGTGGGGCTTTCTTT